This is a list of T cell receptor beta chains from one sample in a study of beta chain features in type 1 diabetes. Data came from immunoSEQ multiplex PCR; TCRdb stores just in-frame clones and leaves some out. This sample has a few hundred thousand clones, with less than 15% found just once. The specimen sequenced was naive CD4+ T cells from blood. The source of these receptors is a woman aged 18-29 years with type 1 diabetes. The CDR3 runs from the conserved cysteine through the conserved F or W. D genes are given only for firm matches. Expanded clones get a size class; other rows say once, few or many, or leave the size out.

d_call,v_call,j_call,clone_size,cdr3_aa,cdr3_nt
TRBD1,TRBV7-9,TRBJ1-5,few,CASSSTGALNQPQHF,TGTGCCAGCAGCTCGACAGGGGCACTTAATCAGCCCCAGCATTTT
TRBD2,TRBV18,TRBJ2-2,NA,CASSLGLAANTGELFF,TGTGCCAGCTCCCTCGGCCTAGCGGCGAACACCGGGGAGCTGTTTTTT
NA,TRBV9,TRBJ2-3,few,CASSVAGGTQYF,TGTGCCAGCAGCGTAGCAGGTGGTACGCAGTATTTT
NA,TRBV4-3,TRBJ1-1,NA,CASSRDRQSEAFF,TGCGCCAGCTCGCGGGACCGCCAGTCTGAAGCTTTCTTT
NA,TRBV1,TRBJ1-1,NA,CTSSQDHVRGTPNTEAFF,TGCACCAGCAGCCAAGATCATGTTAGGGGGACACCGAACACTGAAGCTTTCTTT
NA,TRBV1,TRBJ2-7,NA,CTSSQDLFCLAGDEQYF,TGCACCAGCAGCCAAGATCTTTTCTGCCTAGCGGGAGACGAGCAGTACTTC
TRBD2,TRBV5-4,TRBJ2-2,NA,CASSPQLAEYTGELFF,TGTGCCAGCAGCCCACAACTAGCGGAGTACACCGGGGAGCTGTTTTTT
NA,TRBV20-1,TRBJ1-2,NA,CSANRGDGYTF,TGCAGTGCTAATCGGGGGGACGGCTACACCTTC
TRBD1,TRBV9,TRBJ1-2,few,CASSVAGDRVEGYTF,TGTGCCAGCAGCGTAGCGGGTGACAGGGTGGAGGGCTACACCTTC
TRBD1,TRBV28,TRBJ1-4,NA,CASSLPGQVATNEKLFF,TGTGCCAGCAGTTTACCGGGACAGGTTGCAACTAATGAAAAACTGTTTTTT
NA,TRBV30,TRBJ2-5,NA,CAWSLQETQYF,TGTGCCTGGAGTCTCCAAGAGACCCAGTACTTC
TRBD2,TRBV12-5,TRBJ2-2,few,CASAPRGLAAYTNTGELFF,TGTGCTAGTGCCCCCCGAGGACTAGCGGCCTACACCAACACCGGGGAGCTGTTTTTT
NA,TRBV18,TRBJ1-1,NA,CASSPQGDTEAFF,TGTGCCAGCTCACCACAGGGGGACACTGAAGCTTTCTTT
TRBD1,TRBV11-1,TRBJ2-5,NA,CASSRDSQETQYF,TGTGCCAGCTCCCGGGACAGCCAAGAGACCCAGTACTTC
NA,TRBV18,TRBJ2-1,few,CASSPNRDYNEQFF,TGTGCCAGCTCACCAAATCGGGACTACAATGAGCAGTTCTTC
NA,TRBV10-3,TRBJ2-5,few,CAISEPDPRGETQYF,TGTGCCATCAGTGAGCCCGACCCGAGAGGAGAGACCCAGTACTTC
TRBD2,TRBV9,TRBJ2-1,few,CASSSREGGGASYNEQFF,TGTGCCAGCAGCTCCCGTGAGGGCGGGGGGGCGTCCTACAATGAGCAGTTCTTC
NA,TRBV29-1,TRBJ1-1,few,CSASPAGVVNTEAFF,TGCAGCGCCTCGCCCGCAGGGGTGGTTAACACTGAAGCTTTCTTT
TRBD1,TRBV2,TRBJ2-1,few,CASRRGQGPYNEQFF,TGTGCCAGCAGGAGGGGACAGGGTCCCTACAATGAGCAGTTCTTC
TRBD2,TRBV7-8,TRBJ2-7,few,CASRTREGFYEQYF,TGTGCCAGCAGGACGAGGGAGGGCTTCTACGAGCAGTACTTC
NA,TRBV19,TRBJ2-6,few,CASHPLRTSSSGANVLTF,TGTGCCAGCCACCCACTTCGGACATCAAGCTCTGGGGCCAACGTCCTGACTTTC
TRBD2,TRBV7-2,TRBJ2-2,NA,CASSLTAGGNTGELFF,TGTGCCAGCAGCTTAACAGCGGGAGGTAACACCGGGGAGCTGTTTTTT
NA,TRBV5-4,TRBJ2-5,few,CASSLGAGETQYF,TGTGCCAGCAGCTTGGGCGCGGGGGAGACCCAGTACTTC
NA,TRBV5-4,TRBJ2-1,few,CASSPLRDLSYNEQFF,TGTGCCAGCAGCCCCCTCCGGGACTTGTCCTACAATGAGCAGTTCTTC
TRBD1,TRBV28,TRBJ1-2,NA,CASSLPGTGGNFGYTF,TGTGCCAGCAGTTTACCCGGGACAGGGGGCAATTTCGGCTACACCTTC
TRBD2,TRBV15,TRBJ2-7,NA,CATSSVTSDSYEQYF,TGTGCCACCAGCAGCGTTACTAGCGACTCCTACGAGCAGTACTTC
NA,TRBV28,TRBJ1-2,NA,CASSPPWGRGYTF,TGTGCCAGCAGTCCCCCCTGGGGGCGAGGCTACACCTTC
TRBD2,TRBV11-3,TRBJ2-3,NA,CASSTSGHTDTQYF,TGTGCCAGCAGCACTAGCGGACACACAGATACGCAGTATTTT
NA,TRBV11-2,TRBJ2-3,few,CASSLQAGADTQYF,TGTGCCAGCAGCTTACAAGCAGGGGCGGATACGCAGTATTTT
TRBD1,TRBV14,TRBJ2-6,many,CASSRGQPSGANVLTF,TGTGCCAGCAGTCGGGGACAGCCCTCTGGGGCCAACGTCCTGACTTTC
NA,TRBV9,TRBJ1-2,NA,CASSVDGDTTNYGYTF,TGTGCCAGCAGCGTAGACGGGGACACCACTAACTATGGCTACACCTTC
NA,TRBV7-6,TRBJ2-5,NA,CASSPVPQETQYF,TGTGCCAGCAGCCCGGTCCCCCAAGAGACCCAGTACTTC
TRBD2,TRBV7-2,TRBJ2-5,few,CASSLVVLAGGETQYF,TGTGCCAGCAGCTTAGTGGTCTTAGCGGGAGGAGAGACCCAGTACTTC
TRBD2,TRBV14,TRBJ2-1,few,CASSQDLAGGNEQFF,TGTGCCAGCAGCCAAGATCTAGCGGGGGGCAATGAGCAGTTCTTC
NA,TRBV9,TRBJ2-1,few,CASSRGGSYNEQFF,TGTGCCAGCAGCCGAGGTGGCTCCTACAATGAGCAGTTCTTC